A selection of T cell receptor beta chains follows, all from one sample in a study of T-cell memory formation after mild COVID-19. TCRdb used MiXCR to reprocess the 5' RACE reads, holding one entry per CDR3 protein. The profile covers about 400,000 distinct CDR3 sequences, with around a quarter appearing a single time and around 12% taken by the ten largest. Sequenced input: PBMCs or a T cell subset sorted from them (not recorded which). The source of these receptors is an adult woman who had mild COVID-19 (a few samples of this study predate the infection). Cell type and time point are not known. Each CDR3 is given with its conserved first and last residue. The D gene is left open where the match is weak. Where a row states a size, it is once, few, many or the class of an expanded clone; other rows omit it.

NA,TRBJ2-1,NA,TRBV7-3,CASSLTGVDEQFF,TGTGCCAGCAGCTTAACGGGGGTCGATGAGCAGTTCTTC
NA,TRBJ2-7,few,TRBV29-1,CSVLGQGGYEQYF,TGCAGCGTTCTTGGACAGGGAGGGTACGAGCAGTACTTC
NA,TRBJ1-1,few,TRBV12-3/TRBV12-4,CASSHVYRVNTEAFF,TGTGCCAGCAGTCATGTCTACAGAGTTAACACTGAAGCTTTCTTT
TRBD1,TRBJ2-5,NA,TRBV15,CATSRTRTGTEETQYF,TGTGCCACCAGCAGAACCAGAACCGGGACAGAAGAGACCCAGTACTTC
NA,TRBJ2-2,many,TRBV24-1,CATSEPTPTGELFF,TGTGCCACCAGTGAACCGACCCCGACTGGGGAGCTGTTTTTT
NA,TRBJ2-3,few,TRBV5-1,CASSIRTDTQYF,TGCGCCAGCAGCATCCGCACAGATACGCAGTATTTT
NA,TRBJ2-5,NA,TRBV6-2/TRBV6-3,CASSKQGKETQYF,TGTGCCAGCAGTAAGCAGGGCAAAGAGACCCAGTACTTC
TRBD2,TRBJ2-3,NA,TRBV29-1,CSVAGTSGRESGTDTQYF,TGCAGCGTTGCCGGGACTAGCGGGAGGGAATCGGGCACAGATACGCAGTATTTT
TRBD2,TRBJ2-3,NA,TRBV12-3/TRBV12-4,CASSPGLGRGTDTQYF,TGTGCCAGCAGTCCGGGACTAGGCCGGGGCACAGATACGCAGTATTTT
NA,TRBJ1-3,NA,TRBV7-6,CASSLATGGGNTIYF,TGTGCCAGCAGCTTAGCCACAGGAGGTGGAAACACCATATATTTT
NA,TRBJ1-6,NA,TRBV7-6,CASSPVWGSPLHF,TGTGCCAGCAGCCCCGTGTGGGGTTCACCCCTCCACTTT
NA,TRBJ2-7,few,TRBV5-1,CASSATAYEQYF,TGCGCCAGCAGCGCCACAGCCTACGAGCAGTACTTC
NA,TRBJ2-7,NA,TRBV30,CAGKHAYEQYF,TGTGCCGGAAAGCATGCCTACGAGCAGTACTTC
NA,TRBJ2-2,once,TRBV7-9,CASSFPQGLNTGELFF,TGTGCCAGCAGCTTTCCTCAGGGGCTAAACACCGGGGAGCTGTTTTTT
NA,TRBJ1-2,NA,TRBV12-3/TRBV12-4,CASRNYGVEGGYTF,TGTGCCAGCAGAAATTACGGGGTAGAAGGGGGCTACACCTTC
TRBD2,TRBJ2-2,few,TRBV29-1,CSVEIGTGSGGLAGELFF,TGCAGCGTTGAGATCGGGACCGGTAGCGGGGGCCTGGCCGGGGAGCTGTTTTTT
NA,TRBJ2-2,NA,TRBV7-9,CASRPGGTGELFF,TGTGCCAGCAGACCCGGGGGCACCGGGGAGCTGTTTTTT
NA,TRBJ2-1,NA,TRBV12-3/TRBV12-4,CASSDQGVEQFF,TGTGCCAGCAGTGACCAGGGAGTTGAGCAGTTCTTC
TRBD1,TRBJ2-7,NA,TRBV12-3/TRBV12-4,CASSLGTGAVNF,TGTGCCAGCAGTTTAGGGACAGGTGCTGTAAACTTC
NA,TRBJ1-5,few,TRBV5-1,CASSLSGPNQPQHF,TGCGCCAGCAGCTTGTCGGGACCCAATCAGCCCCAGCATTTT